The clone carrying this TCR beta chain has only a few counts. The data stem from a study of technical replicates of blood from several donors. Profiling relied on immunoSEQ multiplex PCR, and the TCRdb table lists in-frame clones only, not all of them. The sample consists of just under 60,000 clones, approximately 94% of them appearing once. V lost 6 bases, J lost 8 bases, and 19 bases lay in between. This CDR3 is 14 amino acids long. Germline assignment: CDR1 MNHEY and CDR2 SVGAGI. This chain connects TRBV6-5 to TRBJ1-2; possible D gene TRBD1, 6 bases. The clonotype comes from a human donor in good health. Some clones in this sample may be carry-over from other donors' samples. Sequencing was performed on PBMCs. The CDR3 sequence is CASRRGQKERGYTF. Written as DNA, the CDR3 is TGTGCCAGCAGGCGGGGGCAGAAAGAGAGGGGCTACACCTTC.